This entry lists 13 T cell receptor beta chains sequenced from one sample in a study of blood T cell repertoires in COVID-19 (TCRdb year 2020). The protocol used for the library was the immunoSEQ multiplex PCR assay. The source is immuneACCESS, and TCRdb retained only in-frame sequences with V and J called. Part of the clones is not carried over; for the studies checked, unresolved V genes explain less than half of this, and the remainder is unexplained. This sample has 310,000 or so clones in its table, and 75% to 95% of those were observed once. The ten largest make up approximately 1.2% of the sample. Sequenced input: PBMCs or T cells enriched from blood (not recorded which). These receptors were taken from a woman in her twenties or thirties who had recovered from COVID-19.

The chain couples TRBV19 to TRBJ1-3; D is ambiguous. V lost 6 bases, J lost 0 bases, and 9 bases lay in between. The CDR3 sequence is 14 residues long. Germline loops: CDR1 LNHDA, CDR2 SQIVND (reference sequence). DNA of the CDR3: TGTGCCAGTAGAGGAGGGAGCTCTGGAAACACCATATATTTT. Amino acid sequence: CASRGGSSGNTIYF.

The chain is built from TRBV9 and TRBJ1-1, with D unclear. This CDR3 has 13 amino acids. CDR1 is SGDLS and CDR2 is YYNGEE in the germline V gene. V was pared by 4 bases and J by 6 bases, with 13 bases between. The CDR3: CASSPSWGSEAFF. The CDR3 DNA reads TGTGCCAGCAGCCCTAGCTGGGGATCTGAAGCTTTCTTT. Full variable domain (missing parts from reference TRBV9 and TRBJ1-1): DSGVTQTPKHLITATGQRVTLRCSPRSGDLSVYWYQQSLDQGLQFLIQYYNGEERAKGNILERFSAQQFPDLHSELNLSSLELGDSALYFCASSPSWGSEAFFGQGTRLTVV.

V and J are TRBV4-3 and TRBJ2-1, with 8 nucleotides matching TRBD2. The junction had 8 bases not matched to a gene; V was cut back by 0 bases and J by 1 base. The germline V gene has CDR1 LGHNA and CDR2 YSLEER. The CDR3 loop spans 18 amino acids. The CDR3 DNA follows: TGCGCCAGCAGCCAAGAAGTGACCGGGACTAGTTCCTACAATGAGCAGTTCTTC. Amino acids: CASSQEVTGTSSYNEQFF.

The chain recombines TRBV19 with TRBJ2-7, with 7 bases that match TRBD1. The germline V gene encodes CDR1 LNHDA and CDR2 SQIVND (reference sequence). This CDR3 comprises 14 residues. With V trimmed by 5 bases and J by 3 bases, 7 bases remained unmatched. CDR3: CASSRTGGIYEQYF. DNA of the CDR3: TGTGCCAGTAGTCGGACAGGAGGCATCTACGAGCAGTACTTC.

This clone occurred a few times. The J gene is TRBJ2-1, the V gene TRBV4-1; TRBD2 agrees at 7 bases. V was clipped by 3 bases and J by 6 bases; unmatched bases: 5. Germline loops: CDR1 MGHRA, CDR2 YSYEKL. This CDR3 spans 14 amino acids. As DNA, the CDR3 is TGCGCCAGCAGCCACCCGGGACTATTCAATGAGCAGTTCTTC. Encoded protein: CASSHPGLFNEQFF.

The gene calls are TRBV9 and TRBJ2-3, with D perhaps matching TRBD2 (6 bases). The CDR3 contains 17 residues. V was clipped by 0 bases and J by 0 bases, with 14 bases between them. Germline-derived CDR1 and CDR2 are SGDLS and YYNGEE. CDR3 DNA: TGTGCCAGCAGCGTAGGGATCGGGGGATCTAGCACAGATACGCAGTATTTT. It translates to CASSVGIGGSSTDTQYF.

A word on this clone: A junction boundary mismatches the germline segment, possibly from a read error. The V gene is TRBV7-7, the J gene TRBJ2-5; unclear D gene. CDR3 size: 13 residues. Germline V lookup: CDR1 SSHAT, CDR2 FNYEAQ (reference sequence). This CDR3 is CASSSTFQETQYF. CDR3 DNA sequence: TGTGCTAGCAGCTCTACCTTCCAAGAGACCCAGTACTTC.

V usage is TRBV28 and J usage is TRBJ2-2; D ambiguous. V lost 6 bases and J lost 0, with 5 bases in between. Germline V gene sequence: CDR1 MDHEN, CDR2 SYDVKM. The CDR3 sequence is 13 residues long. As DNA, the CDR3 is TGTGCCAGCAGAACTTCGAACACCGGGGAGCTGTTTTTT. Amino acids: CASRTSNTGELFF.

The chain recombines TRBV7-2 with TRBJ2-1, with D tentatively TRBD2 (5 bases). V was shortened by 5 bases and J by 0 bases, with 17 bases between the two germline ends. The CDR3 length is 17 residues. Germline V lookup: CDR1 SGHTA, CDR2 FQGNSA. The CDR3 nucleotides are TGTGCCAGCAGCCCCCAGCCGGGAACTAGCTCCTACAATGAGCAGTTCTTC. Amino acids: CASSPQPGTSSYNEQFF.

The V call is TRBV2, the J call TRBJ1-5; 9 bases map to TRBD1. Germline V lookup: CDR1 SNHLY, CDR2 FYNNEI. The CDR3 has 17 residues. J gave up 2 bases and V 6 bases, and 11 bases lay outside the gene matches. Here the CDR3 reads CASSIQGAAIGNQPQHF. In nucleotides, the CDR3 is TGTGCCAGCAGCATACAGGGGGCAGCTATCGGCAATCAGCCCCAGCATTTT.

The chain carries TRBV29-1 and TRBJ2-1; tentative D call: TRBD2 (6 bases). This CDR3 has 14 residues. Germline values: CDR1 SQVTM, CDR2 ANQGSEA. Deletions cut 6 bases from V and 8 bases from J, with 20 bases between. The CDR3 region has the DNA TGCAGCGTGGAGACGGGGGAAGGTGTAGATGAGCAGTTCTTC. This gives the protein CSVETGEGVDEQFF.

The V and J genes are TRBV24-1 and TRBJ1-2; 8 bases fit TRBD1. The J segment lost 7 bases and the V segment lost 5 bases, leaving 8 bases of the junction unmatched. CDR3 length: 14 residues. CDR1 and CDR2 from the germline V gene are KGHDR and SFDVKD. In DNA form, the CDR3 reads TGTGCCACCAGTGGAGCAGGGGGCGCGGGTGGCTACACCTTC. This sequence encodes CATSGAGGAGGYTF.

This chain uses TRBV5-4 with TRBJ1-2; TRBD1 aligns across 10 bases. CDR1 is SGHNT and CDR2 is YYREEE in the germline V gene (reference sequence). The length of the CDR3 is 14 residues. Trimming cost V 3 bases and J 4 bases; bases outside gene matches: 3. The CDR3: CASSSDRGFYGYTF. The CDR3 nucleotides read TGTGCCAGCAGCTCGGACAGGGGGTTCTATGGCTACACCTTC.